Each of the 7 T cell receptor beta chains below was sequenced from the same sample in a study of blood T cell repertoires in COVID-19 (dated by TCRdb to 2019 to 2021). The library was made by the immunoSEQ multiplex PCR assay. The immuneACCESS repertoire file appears here via TCRdb, limited to in-frame rearrangements. These files lack a portion of the clones; in checked studies, under half of the deficit traces to unresolved V genes, and the cause of the others is not known. This sample holds roughly 170,000 clones; roughly 80% were observed only once. The top ten constitute about 6.4% of the sample. Material: peripheral blood. The receptors were gathered from a human donor in a cohort sampled during active COVID-19.

The rearrangement uses TRBV6-5 and TRBJ1-1, with TRBD1 identical over 8 bases. The CDR3 extends over 13 amino acids. The germline CDR1 and CDR2 sequences are MNHEY and SVGAGI. J gave up 11 bases and V 2 bases, and 7 bases lay outside the gene matches. CDR3 loop: CASSYGQGGGAFF. CDR3 nucleotides: TGTGCCAGCAGTTACGGACAGGGCGGCGGGGCTTTCTTT.

The sample holds one count of this clone. The rearrangement joins TRBV5-1 to TRBJ2-3, with TRBD2 matching over 12 bases. The CDR3 totals 16 residues. Germline V CDR1 and CDR2: SGHRS, YFSETQ. Germline trimming cut 3 bases from V and 4 bases from J; bases unmatched to any gene: 6. CDR3 bases: TGCGCCAGCAGCTCTGGACTAGCGGGGATGGCAGATACGCAGTATTTT. Protein product: CASSSGLAGMADTQYF. Full variable domain (missing parts from reference TRBV5-1 and TRBJ2-3): KAGVTQTPRYLIKTRGQQVTLSCSPISGHRSVSWYQQTPGQGLQFLFEYFSETQRNKGNFPGRFSGRQFSNSRSEMNVSTLELGDSALYLCASSSGLAGMADTQYFGPGTRLTVL.

The V call is TRBV7-2, the J call TRBJ1-2, with D perhaps TRBD1 (5 bases). Trimming pared 9 bases from V and 0 bases from J, leaving 11 bases between. CDR3 size: 13 residues. CDR1 SGHTA and CDR2 FQGNSA come from the germline V gene. The CDR3 loop is CASRGASNYGYTF. The CDR3 region has the DNA TGTGCCAGTAGGGGTGCGTCTAACTATGGCTACACCTTC.

This clone was observed a single time. The V gene is TRBV5-1, the J gene TRBJ2-3; 8 bases map to TRBD2. V shed 0 bases and J 2 bases; nucleotides not matched to a gene: 8. This CDR3 contains 17 residues. CDR1 is SGHRS, CDR2 YFSETQ, per germline. CDR3 region: CASSLANRAGVTDTQYF. DNA for the CDR3: TGCGCCAGCAGCTTGGCTAACCGAGCGGGGGTCACAGATACGCAGTATTTT.

V is TRBV5-6 and J is TRBJ1-1, with 8 positions matching TRBD1. Trimming cost V 4 bases and J 0 bases; bases outside gene matches: 8. The CDR3 runs 16 residues. The V gene's germline CDR1 is SGHDT and CDR2 YYEEEE. The CDR3 protein is CASSQRQGPMNTEAFF. CDR3 DNA: TGTGCCAGCAGCCAGCGACAGGGGCCTATGAACACTGAAGCTTTCTTT.

The gene calls are TRBV3-1 (or the pseudogene TRBV3-2) and TRBJ2-7; D is unresolved. Germline V gene lookup returns CDR1 LGHDT and CDR2 YNNKEL (reference sequence). V lost 4 bases, J lost 12 bases, and 31 bases lay in between. The CDR3 runs 17 residues. The CDR3 region has the DNA TGTGCCAGCAGCCCCCCCCCTCCACAGACACCTACATTGTCGTGGTACTTC. This sequence encodes CASSPPPPQTPTLSWYF.

This sequence joins TRBV6-1 and TRBJ1-1; D is unclear. This CDR3 has 15 residues. In germline, CDR1 is MNHNS, CDR2 SASEGT. Trimming took off 0 bases at V and 5 bases at J, with 13 bases between the two ends. CDR3 sequence (DNA): TGTGCCAGCAGTGAAGCCCCCTCGGGAGGTACTGAAGCTTTCTTT. Translated: CASSEAPSGGTEAFF.